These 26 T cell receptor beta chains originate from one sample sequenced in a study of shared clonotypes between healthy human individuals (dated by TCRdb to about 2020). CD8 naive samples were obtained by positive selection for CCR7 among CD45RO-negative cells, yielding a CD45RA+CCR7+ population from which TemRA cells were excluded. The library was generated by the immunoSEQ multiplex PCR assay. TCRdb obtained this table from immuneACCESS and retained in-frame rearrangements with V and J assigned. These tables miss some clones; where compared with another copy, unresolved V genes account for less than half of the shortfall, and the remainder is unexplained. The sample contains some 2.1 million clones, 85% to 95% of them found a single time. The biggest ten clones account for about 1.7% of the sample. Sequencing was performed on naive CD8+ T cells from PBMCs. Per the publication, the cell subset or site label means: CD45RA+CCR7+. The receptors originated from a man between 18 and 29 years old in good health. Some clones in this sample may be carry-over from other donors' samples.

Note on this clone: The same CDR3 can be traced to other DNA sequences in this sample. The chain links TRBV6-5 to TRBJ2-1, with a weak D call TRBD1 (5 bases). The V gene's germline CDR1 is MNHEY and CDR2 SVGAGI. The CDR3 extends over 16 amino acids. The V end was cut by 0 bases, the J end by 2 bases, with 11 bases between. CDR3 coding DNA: TGTGCCAGCAGTTACTCGATAGGGGAAACCTACAATGAGCAGTTCTTC. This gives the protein CASSYSIGETYNEQFF.

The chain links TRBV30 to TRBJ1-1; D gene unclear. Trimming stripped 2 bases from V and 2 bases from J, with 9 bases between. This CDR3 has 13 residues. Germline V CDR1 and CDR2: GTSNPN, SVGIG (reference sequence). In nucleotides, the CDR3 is TGTGCCTGGAGTTTAGTTCCCAACACTGAAGCTTTCTTT. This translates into CAWSLVPNTEAFF.

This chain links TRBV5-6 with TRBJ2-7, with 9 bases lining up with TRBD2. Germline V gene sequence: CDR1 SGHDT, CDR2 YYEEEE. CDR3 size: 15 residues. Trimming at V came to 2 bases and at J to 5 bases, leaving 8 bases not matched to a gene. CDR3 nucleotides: TGTGCCAGCAGCTTTACGGCGGGAGGGTTCCACGAGCAGTACTTC. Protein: CASSFTAGGFHEQYF.

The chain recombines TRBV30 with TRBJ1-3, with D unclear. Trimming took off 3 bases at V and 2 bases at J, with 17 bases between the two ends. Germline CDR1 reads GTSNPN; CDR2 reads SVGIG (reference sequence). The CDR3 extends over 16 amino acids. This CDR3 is CAWSLPTEGTGNTIYF. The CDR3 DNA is TGTGCCTGGAGCCTCCCAACGGAAGGCACTGGAAACACCATATATTTT.

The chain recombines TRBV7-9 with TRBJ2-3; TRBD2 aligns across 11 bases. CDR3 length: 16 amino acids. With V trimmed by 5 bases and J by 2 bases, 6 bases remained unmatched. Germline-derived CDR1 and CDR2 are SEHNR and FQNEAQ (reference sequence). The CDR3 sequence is CASSATSGTLTDTQYF. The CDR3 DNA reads TGTGCCAGCAGCGCGACTAGCGGGACCCTCACAGATACGCAGTATTTT.

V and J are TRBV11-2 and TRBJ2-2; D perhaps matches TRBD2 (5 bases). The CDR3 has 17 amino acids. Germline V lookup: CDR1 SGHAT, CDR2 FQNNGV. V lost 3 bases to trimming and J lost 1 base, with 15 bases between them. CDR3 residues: CASSFPYMGVNTGELFF. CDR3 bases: TGTGCCAGCAGCTTCCCCTATATGGGAGTGAACACCGGGGAGCTGTTTTTT.

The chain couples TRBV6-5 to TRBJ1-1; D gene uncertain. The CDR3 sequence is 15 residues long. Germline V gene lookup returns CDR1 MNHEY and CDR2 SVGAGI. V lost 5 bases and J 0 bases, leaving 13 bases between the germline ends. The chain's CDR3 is CASSPRPMLNTEAFF. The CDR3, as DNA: TGTGCCAGCAGTCCTCGTCCCATGTTGAACACTGAAGCTTTCTTT.

The CDR3 protein is CASRSGAGDTGELFF. The CDR3 bases are TGCGCCAGCCGTTCAGGAGCGGGAGACACCGGGGAGCTGTTTTTT. The chain recombines TRBV4-1 with TRBJ2-2, with 8 bases that match TRBD2. There are 15 residues in the CDR3. The junction had 8 bases not matched to a gene; V was cut back by 8 bases and J by 3 bases. The germline gives CDR1 MGHRA, CDR2 YSYEKL.

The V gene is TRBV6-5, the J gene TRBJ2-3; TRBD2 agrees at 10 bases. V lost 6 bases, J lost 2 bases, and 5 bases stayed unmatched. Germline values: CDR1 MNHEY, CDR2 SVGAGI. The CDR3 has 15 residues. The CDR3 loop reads CASRLTSGPTDTQYF. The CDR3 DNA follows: TGTGCCAGCAGGTTGACTAGCGGGCCCACAGATACGCAGTATTTT.

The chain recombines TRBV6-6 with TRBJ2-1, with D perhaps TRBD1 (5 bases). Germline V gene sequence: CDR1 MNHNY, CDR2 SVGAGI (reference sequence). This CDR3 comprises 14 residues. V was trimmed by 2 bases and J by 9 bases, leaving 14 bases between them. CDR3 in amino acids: CASSYVGAQTEQFF. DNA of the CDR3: TGTGCCAGCAGTTACGTTGGGGCCCAGACTGAGCAGTTCTTC.

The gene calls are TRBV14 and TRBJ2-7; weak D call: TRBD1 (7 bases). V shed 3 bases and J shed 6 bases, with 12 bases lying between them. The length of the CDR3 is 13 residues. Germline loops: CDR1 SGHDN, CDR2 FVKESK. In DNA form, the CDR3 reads TGTGCCAGCAGCCAGTCCAGGGGGGCCGAGCAGTACTTC. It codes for CASSQSRGAEQYF.

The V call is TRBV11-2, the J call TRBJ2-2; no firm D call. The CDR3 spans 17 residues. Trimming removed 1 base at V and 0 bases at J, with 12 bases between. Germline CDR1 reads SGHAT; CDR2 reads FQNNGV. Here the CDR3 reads CASSLAVDGPNTGELFF. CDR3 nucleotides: TGTGCCAGCAGCTTAGCGGTGGACGGCCCGAACACCGGGGAGCTGTTTTTT.

CDR3 sequence: CASSLTGNMNTEAFF. For the CDR3, the DNA is TGTGCCAGCAGTCTGACAGGAAACATGAACACTGAAGCTTTCTTT. V and J are TRBV27 and TRBJ1-1; TRBD1 might be the D (6 bases). CDR3 size: 15 residues. The germline V gene encodes CDR1 MNHEY and CDR2 SMNVEV (reference sequence). V lost 5 bases, J lost 0 bases, and 13 bases lay in between.

In nucleotides, the CDR3 is TGTGCCAGCAGTTTGGGGGGGTTTCCCTCCTACGAGCAGTACTTC. Its translation is CASSLGGFPSYEQYF. The chain links TRBV11-2 to TRBJ2-7, with 7 bases fitting TRBD2. Per germline, CDR1 SGHAT and CDR2 FQNNGV. J lost 0 bases, V lost 6 bases, and 8 bases had no gene match. This CDR3 has 15 residues.

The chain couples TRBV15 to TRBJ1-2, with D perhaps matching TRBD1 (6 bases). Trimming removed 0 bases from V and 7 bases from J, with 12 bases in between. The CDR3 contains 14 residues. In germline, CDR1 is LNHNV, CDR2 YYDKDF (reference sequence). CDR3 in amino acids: CATSRDWGAVGYTF. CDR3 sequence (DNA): TGTGCCACCAGCAGAGATTGGGGGGCGGTTGGCTACACCTTC.

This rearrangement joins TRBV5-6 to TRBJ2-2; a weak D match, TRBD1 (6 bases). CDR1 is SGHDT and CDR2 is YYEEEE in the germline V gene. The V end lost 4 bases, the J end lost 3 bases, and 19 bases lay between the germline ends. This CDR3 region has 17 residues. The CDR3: CASSPLRDTLYTGELFF. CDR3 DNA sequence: TGTGCCAGCAGCCCTCTCCGGGACACCCTCTACACCGGGGAGCTGTTTTTT.

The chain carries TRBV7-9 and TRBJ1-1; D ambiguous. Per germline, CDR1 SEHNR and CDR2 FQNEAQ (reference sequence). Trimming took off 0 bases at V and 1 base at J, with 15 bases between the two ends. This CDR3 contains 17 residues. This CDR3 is CASSLALRAAGNTEAFF. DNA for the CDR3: TGTGCCAGCAGCTTAGCATTAAGGGCTGCGGGGAACACTGAAGCTTTCTTT.

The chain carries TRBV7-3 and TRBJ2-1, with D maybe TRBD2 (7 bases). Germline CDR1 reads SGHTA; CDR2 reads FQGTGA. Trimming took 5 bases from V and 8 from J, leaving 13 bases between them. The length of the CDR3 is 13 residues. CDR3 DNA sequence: TGTGCCAGCAGCCAAGTAGGGGGGGATGAGCAGTTCTTC. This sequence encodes CASSQVGGDEQFF.

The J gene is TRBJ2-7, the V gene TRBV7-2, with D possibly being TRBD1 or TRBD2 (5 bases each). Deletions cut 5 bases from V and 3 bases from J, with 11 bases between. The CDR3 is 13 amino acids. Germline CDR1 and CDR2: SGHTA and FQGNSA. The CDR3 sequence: CASSVGTGYEQYF. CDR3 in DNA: TGTGCCAGCAGCGTTGGGACGGGCTACGAGCAGTACTTC.

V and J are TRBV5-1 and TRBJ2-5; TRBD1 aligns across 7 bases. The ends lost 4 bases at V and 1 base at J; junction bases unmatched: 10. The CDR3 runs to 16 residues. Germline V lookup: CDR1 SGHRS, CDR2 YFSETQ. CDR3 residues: CASSPTTGLLQETQYF. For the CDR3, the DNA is TGCGCCAGCAGCCCAACGACAGGGCTTCTCCAAGAGACCCAGTACTTC.

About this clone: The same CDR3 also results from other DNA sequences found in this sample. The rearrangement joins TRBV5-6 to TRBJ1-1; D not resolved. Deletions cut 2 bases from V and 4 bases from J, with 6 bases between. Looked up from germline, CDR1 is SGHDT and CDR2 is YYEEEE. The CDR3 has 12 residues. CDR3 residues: CASSFGSTEAFF. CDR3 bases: TGTGCCAGCAGCTTCGGAAGCACTGAAGCTTTCTTT.

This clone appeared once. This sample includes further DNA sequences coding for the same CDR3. The CDR3 DNA reads TGTGCCAGCAGCCCCCGACAGGGGGACACTGAAGCTTTCTTT. Protein product: CASSPRQGDTEAFF. The chain recombines TRBV7-9 with TRBJ1-1, with TRBD1 identical over 9 bases. V trimming: 5 bases; J trimming: 3 bases; junction bases outside the gene matches: 4. The CDR3 is 14 amino acids. Germline values: CDR1 SEHNR, CDR2 FQNEAQ (reference sequence).

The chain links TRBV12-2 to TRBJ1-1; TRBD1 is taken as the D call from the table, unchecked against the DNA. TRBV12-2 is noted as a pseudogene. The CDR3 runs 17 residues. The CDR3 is CASRLARTGAPNTEAFF. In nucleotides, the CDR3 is TGTGCAAGTCGCTTAGCCAGGACAGGGGCCCCGAACACTGAAGCTTTCTTT.

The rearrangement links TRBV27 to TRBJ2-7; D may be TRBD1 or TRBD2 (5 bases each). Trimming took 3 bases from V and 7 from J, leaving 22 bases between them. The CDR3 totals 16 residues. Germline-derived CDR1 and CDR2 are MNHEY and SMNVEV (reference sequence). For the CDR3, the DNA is TGTGCCAGCAGTTTGGGGATCGGGACCCGACCGGGAGAGCAGTACTTC. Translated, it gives CASSLGIGTRPGEQYF.

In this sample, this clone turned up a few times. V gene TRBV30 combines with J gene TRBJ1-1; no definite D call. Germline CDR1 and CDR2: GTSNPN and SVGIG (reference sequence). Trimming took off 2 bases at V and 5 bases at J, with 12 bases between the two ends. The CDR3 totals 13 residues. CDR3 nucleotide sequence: TGTGCCTGGAGTCAGGTCGGGCGAACTGAAGCTTTCTTT. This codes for CAWSQVGRTEAFF.

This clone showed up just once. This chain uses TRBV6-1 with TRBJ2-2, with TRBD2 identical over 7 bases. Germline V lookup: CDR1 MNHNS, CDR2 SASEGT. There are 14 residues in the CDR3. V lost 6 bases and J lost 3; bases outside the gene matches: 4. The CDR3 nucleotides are TGTGCCAGCAGCCCGGGACTATACACCGGGGAGCTGTTTTTT. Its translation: CASSPGLYTGELFF.